The 31 T cell receptor beta chains reported below all come from one sample, sequenced in a study of blood T cell repertoires in COVID-19. Clones were sequenced by immunoSEQ multiplex PCR, and TCRdb holds only the in-frame ones, with some missing. This sample has 140,000 or so clones, with approximately 80% found just once. The sequenced sample was peripheral blood. The receptors here all came from a human donor in a cohort sampled during active COVID-19.

The chain combines TRBV28 with TRBJ2-7; 8 bases are a match to TRBD1. Germline CDR1 and CDR2: MDHEN and SYDVKM. With V trimmed by 6 bases and J by 7 bases, 14 bases remained unmatched. This CDR3 is built from 15 residues. CDR3 bases: TGTGCCAGCAGCCACAGGGGGAAACTACGTTTGGAGCAGTACTTC. Protein sequence: CASSHRGKLRLEQYF. The full variable domain, in which reference TRBV28 and TRBJ2-7 provide the parts outside the CDR3, is DVKVTQSSRYLVKRTGEKVFLECVQDMDHENMFWYRQDPGLGLRLIYFSYDVKMKEKGDIPEGYSVSREKKERFSLILESASTNQTSMYLCASSHRGKLRLEQYFGPGTRLTVT.

As to this clone: An end of the junction does not agree with germline; a read error may underlie this. V usage is TRBV18 and J usage is TRBJ2-2; no reliable D call. CDR3 size: 15 residues. Looked up from germline, CDR1 is KGHSH and CDR2 is LQKENI. The CDR3 nucleotides are TGTGCCAGCTCCCCACCCGGGTTGGACACCGGGGAGCTGTTTTTT. Translation gives CASSPPGLDTGELFF. Together with reference TRBV18 and TRBJ2-2, the CDR3 gives the full variable domain: NAGVMQNPRHLVRRRGQEARLRCSPMKGHSHVYWYRQLPEEGLKFMVYLQKENIIDESGMPKERFSAEFPKEGPSILRIQQVVRGDSAAYFCASSPPGLDTGELFFGEGSRLTVL.

The chain employs TRBV27 and TRBJ2-1; 10 positions agree with TRBD1. Trimming took 4 bases from V and 8 from J; bases not matched to a gene: 11. Germline V lookup: CDR1 MNHEY, CDR2 SMNVEV (reference sequence). The length of the CDR3 is 16 residues. The CDR3 DNA is TGTGCCAGCAGTTCTCCCGGGACAGGGGTTGTAGATGAGCAGTTCTTC. Its translation is CASSSPGTGVVDEQFF.

This clone was detected only once. CDR3 DNA sequence: TGTGCCAGCAGCGTAGTTCCCGAGGGGGGGCTTACCGGGGAGCTGTTTTTT. Its protein product is CASSVVPEGGLTGELFF. The chain joins TRBV9 to TRBJ2-2; tentatively, D is TRBD2 (7 bases). Germline V lookup: CDR1 SGDLS, CDR2 YYNGEE. The V end was cut by 0 bases, the J end by 5 bases, with 17 bases between. CDR3 length: 17 amino acids.

V is TRBV12-3 or TRBV12-4 and J is TRBJ1-3; D gene uncertain. The CDR3 sequence is 11 residues long. With 3 bases removed from V and 8 bases from J, the gap between germline ends came to 5 bases. The DNA for the CDR3 is TGTGCCAGCAGTTTGATAGACACCATATATTTT. This encodes CASSLIDTIYF.

The chain links TRBV5-8 to TRBJ2-7; TRBD2 matches at 9 bases. The CDR3 is 19 amino acids. V shed 5 bases and J 0 bases; nucleotides not matched to a gene: 18. Germline-derived CDR1 and CDR2 are SGHTS and YDEGEE. CDR3 in amino acids: CASRPPAGGSTKTSYEQYF. In DNA form, the CDR3 reads TGTGCCAGCAGGCCCCCAGCGGGGGGCTCTACAAAGACCTCCTACGAGCAGTACTTC.

This chain uses TRBV27 with TRBJ1-1; D unresolved. V was pared by 2 bases and J by 1 base, with 14 bases between. The CDR3 consists of 16 residues. CDR1 is MNHEY, CDR2 SMNVEV, per germline (reference sequence). CDR3 bases: TGTGCCAGCAGTTTAGAGTATGCTTCCCGGAACACTGAAGCTTTCTTT. It specifies CASSLEYASRNTEAFF.

The chain couples TRBV11-3 to TRBJ2-1, with TRBD2 as a possible D gene (6 bases). Between the trimmed V and J ends, which lost 0 bases and 14 bases, there was a span of 11 bases. The germline gives CDR1 SGHNT, CDR2 YENEEA. There are 12 residues in the CDR3. The CDR3 DNA reads as TGTGCCAGCAGCTTAGATCGGGGGATGGAGTTCTTC. It specifies CASSLDRGMEFF.

This clone has just one count. This sequence joins TRBV7-3 and TRBJ2-3; 13 nucleotides line up with TRBD2. Unmatched junction bases numbered 6, after V lost 1 base and J lost 2 bases. Germline loops: CDR1 SGHTA, CDR2 FQGTGA. There are 18 residues in the CDR3. The CDR3 DNA reads TGTGCCAGCAGCTTAAATCCTACTAGCGGGGGGGCCACAGATACGCAGTATTTT. This encodes CASSLNPTSGGATDTQYF.

The CDR3 spells CASTPPTGQGFYEQYV. CDR3 sequence (DNA): TGCGCCAGCACCCCTCCCACGGGACAGGGATTTTACGAGCAGTACGTC. The rearrangement joins TRBV4-1 to TRBJ2-7; 9 bases align to TRBD1. CDR1 MGHRA and CDR2 YSYEKL come from the germline V gene. The CDR3 loop spans 16 amino acids. J gave up 4 bases and V 7 bases, and 14 bases lay outside the gene matches.

This clone was picked up a small number of times. The chain couples TRBV5-6 to TRBJ2-3; TRBD1 matches 10 bases. Germline CDR1 and CDR2: SGHDT and YYEEEE. V dropped 3 bases and J dropped 2; count of bases not matched to a gene: 3. CDR3 length: 15 amino acids. The DNA of the CDR3 is TGTGCCAGCAGCTGGACAGGGGGGTCCACAGATACGCAGTATTTT. Translated, it gives CASSWTGGSTDTQYF.

This clone has just one count. The rearrangement uses TRBV4-2 and TRBJ1-1; 8 nucleotides line up with TRBD1. The CDR3 extends over 15 amino acids. J lost 1 base, V lost 0 bases, and 1 base had no gene match. Germline V gene data show CDR1 as LGHNA and CDR2 as YNFKEQ. The CDR3 DNA is TGTGCCAGCAGCCAAGAGGACAGGGAGAACACTGAAGCTTTCTTT. Its protein product is CASSQEDRENTEAFF.

A few counts support this clone. The rearrangement links TRBV6-5 to TRBJ1-2; D unclear. Germline assignment: CDR1 MNHEY and CDR2 SVGAGI. Between the trimmed V and J ends, which lost 8 bases and 4 bases, there was a span of 8 bases. This CDR3 region has 11 residues. The CDR3 spells CASASGYGYTF. Written as DNA, the CDR3 is TGTGCCAGCGCGTCGGGCTATGGCTACACCTTC.

Here the CDR3 DNA reads TGTGCCAGCAGTTCCATACAGGGGGGGGCTGAAGCTTTCTTT. It translates to CASSSIQGGAEAFF. The rearrangement joins TRBV28 to TRBJ1-1, with 8 bases identical to TRBD1. CDR3 length: 14 amino acids. V shed 4 bases, J shed 6 bases, and the junction held 7 bases outside the gene matches. CDR1 is MDHEN and CDR2 is SYDVKM in the germline V gene.

In regard to this clone: Other DNA sequences of this sample code for an identical CDR3. The CDR3 is CASSLDRGGNQPQHF. In DNA form, the CDR3 reads TGTGCCAGCAGCCTTGACAGGGGCGGCAATCAGCCCCAGCATTTT. J is TRBJ1-5 and V is TRBV6-5, with TRBD1 identical over 8 bases. J gave up 2 bases and V 6 bases, and 6 bases lay outside the gene matches. Per germline, CDR1 MNHEY and CDR2 SVGAGI. This CDR3 is 15 amino acids long.

The gene calls are TRBV19 and TRBJ2-7; 7 bases agree with TRBD2. From germline, CDR1 is LNHDA and CDR2 SQIVND (reference sequence). CDR3 length: 11 residues. Germline trimming cut 10 bases from V and 4 bases from J; bases unmatched to any gene: 4. The CDR3 DNA follows: TGTGCCACCAGCGGGGAGTACGAGCAGTACTTC. Its protein is CATSGEYEQYF.

The CDR3 reads CAWRARGGLGSFGNTIYF. Here the CDR3 DNA reads TGTGCCTGGAGGGCCCGGGGGGGCCTAGGATCTTTTGGAAACACCATATATTTT. The chain has TRBV30 and TRBJ1-3, with D maybe TRBD1 (6 bases). Germline V gives CDR1 GTSNPN, CDR2 SVGIG (reference sequence). Trimming shortened V by 3 bases and J by 3 bases, and 24 bases separated the two germline ends. The CDR3 is made up of 18 amino acids.

J is TRBJ2-2 and V is TRBV3-1 (or the pseudogene TRBV3-2), with 9 bases aligning to TRBD2. The CDR3 sequence is 16 residues long. The J segment lost 2 bases and the V segment lost 4 bases, leaving 5 bases of the junction unmatched. The V gene's germline CDR1 is LGHDT and CDR2 YNNKEL (reference sequence). CDR3 sequence (DNA): TGTGCCAGCAGCCTCCAGCGGGGGGTAAACACCGGGGAGCTGTTTTTT. Its translation: CASSLQRGVNTGELFF.

The chain uses TRBV27 and TRBJ2-2, with TRBD2 identical over 9 bases. The CDR3 consists of 15 residues. J lost 7 bases, V lost 3 bases, and 6 bases had no gene match. From germline, CDR1 is MNHEY and CDR2 SMNVEV (reference sequence). The CDR3 DNA is TGTGCCAGCAGTTTTCAAGCGGGGGGAAACGGGGAGCTGTTTTTT. It encodes CASSFQAGGNGELFF.

This clone showed up just once. V gene TRBV7-2 combines with J gene TRBJ1-2; 7 bases match TRBD1. J lost 6 bases, V lost 0 bases, and 4 bases had no gene match. CDR1 and CDR2 (germline): SGHTA, FQGNSA. The CDR3 spans 14 residues. The CDR3 DNA reads TGTGCCAGCAGCTTAGCGGGAACAGGGGATGGCTACACCTTC. Its translation is CASSLAGTGDGYTF.

The DNA of the CDR3 is TGTGCCAGCAGCTTAGGGCTAGCGGTTTACAATGAGCAGTTCTTC. This sequence encodes CASSLGLAVYNEQFF. This rearrangement joins TRBV7-3 to TRBJ2-1; 7 bases are a match to TRBD2. Germline-derived CDR1 and CDR2 are SGHTA and FQGTGA. The CDR3 spans 15 residues. The ends lost 2 bases at V and 4 bases at J; junction bases unmatched: 5.

The table lists this clone with a count of one. The DNA for the CDR3 is TGTGCCACCAGCAGGGAACCGACAGGGGGCGCTGGCTACACCTTC. Its protein product is CATSREPTGGAGYTF. J is TRBJ1-2 and V is TRBV15; 10 nucleotides line up with TRBD1. The CDR3 loop spans 15 amino acids. Trimming removed 3 bases from V and 7 bases from J; junction bases left unmatched: 8. Germline CDR1 is LNHNV and CDR2 is YYDKDF (reference sequence).

The rearrangement joins TRBV7-3 to TRBJ1-1; 8 bases agree with TRBD1. The germline V gene encodes CDR1 SGHTA and CDR2 FQGTGA. This CDR3 is built from 14 residues. V lost 5 bases, J lost 2 bases, and 4 bases stayed unmatched. This chain's CDR3 is CASSPGQANTEAFF. The CDR3 coding sequence is TGTGCCAGCAGCCCGGGACAGGCTAACACTGAAGCTTTCTTT.

The table lists this clone with a few counts. The chain links TRBV14 to TRBJ2-1, with 14 bases identical to TRBD2. Looked up from germline, CDR1 is SGHDN and CDR2 is FVKESK. V was pared by 4 bases and J by 7 bases, with 3 bases of the junction left unmatched. The CDR3 covers 15 residues. CDR3 coding DNA: TGTGCCAGCAGCCCCGGGACTAGCGGGAGTAATGAGCAGTTCTTC. It translates to CASSPGTSGSNEQFF. The full variable domain, with the rest looked up from reference TRBV14 and TRBJ2-1, is EAGVTQFPSHSVIEKGQTVTLRCDPISGHDNLYWYRRVMGKEIKFLLHFVKESKQDESGMPNNRFLAERTGGTYSTLKVQPAELEDSGVYFCASSPGTSGSNEQFFGPGTRLTVL.

This chain joins TRBV6-6 and TRBJ1-1; tentatively, D is TRBD1 (6 bases). V gave up 5 bases and J gave up 3 bases, with 16 bases separating them. There are 15 residues in the CDR3. Per germline, CDR1 MNHNY and CDR2 SVGAGI (reference sequence). The CDR3 sequence is CASSPQGGGDTEAFF. The CDR3 bases are TGTGCCAGCAGTCCACAAGGGGGGGGCGACACTGAAGCTTTCTTT.

The chain recombines TRBV28 with TRBJ2-1; 10 bases map to TRBD1. Looked up from germline, CDR1 is MDHEN and CDR2 is SYDVKM. CDR3 length: 15 amino acids. V lost 5 bases, J lost 6 bases, and 7 bases stayed unmatched. The CDR3 DNA sequence: TGTGCCAGCAGTCCCCGGACAGGGGGAATCAATGAGCAGTTCTTC. Its translation: CASSPRTGGINEQFF.

There are a few counts of this clone. V gene TRBV10-3 combines with J gene TRBJ2-1; 12 nucleotides line up with TRBD2. This CDR3 spans 13 amino acids. Germline V CDR1 and CDR2: ENHRY, SYGVKD. With 10 bases clipped from V and 6 bases from J, the junction kept 4 bases outside the gene matches. CDR3 in amino acids: CATKGLAGNEQFF. The CDR3 DNA reads as TGTGCCACCAAGGGACTAGCGGGCAATGAGCAGTTCTTC.

The count of this clone is one. The chain uses TRBV7-2 and TRBJ1-5; 7 positions agree with TRBD1. Germline loops: CDR1 SGHTA, CDR2 FQGNSA. V shed 2 bases, J shed 3 bases, and the junction held 4 bases outside the gene matches. CDR3 length: 15 amino acids. The CDR3 DNA reads TGTGCCAGCAGCTTATCAGGGGGATCCAATCAGCCCCAGCATTTT. This sequence encodes CASSLSGGSNQPQHF.

The chain recombines TRBV6-5 with TRBJ2-1, with D perhaps matching TRBD1 (6 bases). Trimming stripped 7 bases from V and 0 bases from J, with 10 bases between. This CDR3 is 14 amino acids long. CDR1 is MNHEY, CDR2 SVGAGI, per germline. The CDR3 region has the DNA TGTGCCAGCACCAGGGGTAGCTCCTACAATGAGCAGTTCTTC. Translating it yields CASTRGSSYNEQFF.

The chain couples TRBV18 to TRBJ2-7, with 8 bases that match TRBD1. The CDR3 totals 12 residues. Looked up from germline, CDR1 is KGHSH and CDR2 is LQKENI. The V gene end was trimmed by 5 bases and the J gene end by 5 bases; junction bases not matched to a gene: 2. CDR3 amino acids: CASSSGQDEQYV. The CDR3 DNA follows: TGTGCCAGCTCATCGGGACAGGACGAGCAGTACGTC.

CDR3 bases: TGTGCCAGTAGTCCTCAACGGGGCCCTGGGGGGGACGAGCAGTACTTC. This encodes CASSPQRGPGGDEQYF. The rearrangement links TRBV19 to TRBJ2-7, with 7 positions matching TRBD2. The CDR3 contains 16 residues. From germline, CDR1 is LNHDA and CDR2 SQIVND (reference sequence). V was clipped by 5 bases and J by 5 bases; unmatched bases: 15.